Listed below are T cell receptor beta chains from one sample, sequenced in a study of CD8+CD57+ T cells in acquired aplastic anemia. TCRdb recomputed calls from the reads with MiXCR, one row per CDR3 protein. Of 150,000 to 200,000 distinct CDR3 sequences in the sample, 64% were seen once. The sequenced sample consisted of sorted CD4+, CD8+, or CD8+CD57+ T cells (not recorded which) from PBMCs. These receptors were taken from a human donor with severe aplastic anemia or a healthy control (not recorded which). CDR3s include the opening cysteine and the closing phenylalanine or tryptophan. Fields, in order: V gene, J gene, clone size, D gene, CDR3 DNA, CDR3 protein. D genes are given only for firm matches. Rows give clone size only sometimes, using once, few, many, or a class for an expanded clone.

v_gene: TRBV15; j_gene: TRBJ2-3; abundance: once; d_gene: .; CDR3nt: TGTGCCACCAGCAGAGATGGGCGGGTCGCAGATACGCAGTATTTT; CDR3aa: CATSRDGRVADTQYF
v_gene: TRBV30; j_gene: TRBJ1-5; abundance: few; d_gene: .; CDR3nt: TGTGCCTGGGACCCTACAGGGAGCAATCAGCCCCAGCATTTT; CDR3aa: CAWDPTGSNQPQHF
v_gene: TRBV7-7; j_gene: TRBJ1-1; abundance: .; d_gene: .; CDR3nt: TGTGCCAGCAGCTTGACCTCCACAGGGAACACTGAAGCTTTCTTT; CDR3aa: CASSLTSTGNTEAFF
v_gene: TRBV2; j_gene: TRBJ2-2; abundance: few; d_gene: TRBD2; CDR3nt: TGTGCCAGCAGAGCGAAGCGGGGGGGCGCTTGGGACACCGGGGAGCTGTTTTTT; CDR3aa: CASRAKRGGAWDTGELFF
v_gene: TRBV7-3; j_gene: TRBJ1-2; abundance: .; d_gene: .; CDR3nt: TGTGCCAGCAGCCCTGGGGGTTATAGTGGCTACACCTTC; CDR3aa: CASSPGGYSGYTF
v_gene: TRBV7-9; j_gene: TRBJ2-1; abundance: many; d_gene: .; CDR3nt: TGTGCCAGCAGCTTAGTCAGGATCGACTACAATGAGCAGTTCTTC; CDR3aa: CASSLVRIDYNEQFF
v_gene: TRBV4-1; j_gene: TRBJ1-2; abundance: many; d_gene: .; CDR3nt: TGCGCCAGCAGCCAGGACGACATTGCCCCCGGCTACACCTTC; CDR3aa: CASSQDDIAPGYTF
v_gene: TRBV10-3; j_gene: TRBJ1-5; abundance: .; d_gene: TRBD1; CDR3nt: TGTGCCATCAAATTGGACAGGGGGCGCCCTCAGCCCCAGCATTTT; CDR3aa: CAIKLDRGRPQPQHF
v_gene: TRBV12-3/TRBV12-4; j_gene: TRBJ2-7; abundance: many; d_gene: .; CDR3nt: TGTGCCAGCAGTTCGGGGGCAGGCTACTACGAGCAGTACTTC; CDR3aa: CASSSGAGYYEQYF
v_gene: TRBV29-1; j_gene: TRBJ1-5; abundance: .; d_gene: .; CDR3nt: TGCAGCGTTAAACAGGGTGTGAATCAGCCCCAGCATTTT; CDR3aa: CSVKQGVNQPQHF
v_gene: TRBV7-9; j_gene: TRBJ1-5; abundance: .; d_gene: TRBD1; CDR3nt: TGTGCCAGCAGCACACAGGGGGAGGTGGGACAGCCCCAGCATTTT; CDR3aa: CASSTQGEVGQPQHF
v_gene: TRBV7-2; j_gene: TRBJ2-7; abundance: .; d_gene: .; CDR3nt: TGTGCCAGCAGCTCGGGACAACCCAAGTACTTC; CDR3aa: CASSSGQPKYF
v_gene: TRBV7-2; j_gene: TRBJ2-7; abundance: .; d_gene: .; CDR3nt: TGTGCCAGCAGCCCAGACCCCGCATTTGAGCAGTACTTC; CDR3aa: CASSPDPAFEQYF
v_gene: TRBV7-8; j_gene: TRBJ2-3; abundance: .; d_gene: TRBD2; CDR3nt: TGTGCCAGCAGCTTAGGGCTAGCGGGGGTGGGAGATACGCAGTATTTT; CDR3aa: CASSLGLAGVGDTQYF
v_gene: TRBV19; j_gene: TRBJ2-7; abundance: few; d_gene: .; CDR3nt: TGTGCCAGTAGTCTTCACCGGGACGGGACCTACGAGCAGTACTTC; CDR3aa: CASSLHRDGTYEQYF
v_gene: TRBV24-1; j_gene: TRBJ1-6; abundance: .; d_gene: .; CDR3nt: TGTGCCACCAGTGATTTACTACTGTGGGGGTCCGTGAGCTCCTATAATTCACCCCTCCACTTT; CDR3aa: CATSDLLLWGSVSSYNSPLHF
v_gene: TRBV6-6; j_gene: TRBJ2-7; abundance: .; d_gene: .; CDR3nt: TGTGCCAGCAGCCGGGACTCCCAGCAGCCCGAGCAGTACTTC; CDR3aa: CASSRDSQQPEQYF
v_gene: TRBV9; j_gene: TRBJ1-2; abundance: .; d_gene: .; CDR3nt: TGTGCCAGCGGAGAGGGCTACACCTTC; CDR3aa: CASGEGYTF
v_gene: TRBV7-8; j_gene: TRBJ2-5; abundance: .; d_gene: .; CDR3nt: TGTGCCAGCAGCTTAGCCGGCAGGTCGAAGTGGGAGACCCAGTACTTC; CDR3aa: CASSLAGRSKWETQYF
v_gene: TRBV19; j_gene: TRBJ2-3; abundance: .; d_gene: TRBD2; CDR3nt: TGTGCCAGTAGTATTTTAGCGGGACGCACAGATACGCAGTATTTT; CDR3aa: CASSILAGRTDTQYF
v_gene: TRBV11-2; j_gene: TRBJ1-6; abundance: once; d_gene: .; CDR3nt: TGTGCCAGCAGCTTGGCCCCGGGAAGGGTAGGATCACCCCTCCACTTT; CDR3aa: CASSLAPGRVGSPLHF
v_gene: TRBV19; j_gene: TRBJ2-2; abundance: .; d_gene: .; CDR3nt: TGTGCCAGTAGTATAGGCAGGGTCCCCGGGGAGCTGTTTTTT; CDR3aa: CASSIGRVPGELFF
v_gene: TRBV10-3; j_gene: TRBJ1-2; abundance: many; d_gene: .; CDR3nt: TGTGCCATCAGTGAGTCGGTAGGGGCAGGGAACTATGGCTACACCTTC; CDR3aa: CAISESVGAGNYGYTF
v_gene: TRBV20-1; j_gene: TRBJ1-5; abundance: .; d_gene: .; CDR3nt: TGCAGTGCTGAGGGGGGATCGGGGCAGCCCCAGCATTTT; CDR3aa: CSAEGGSGQPQHF
v_gene: TRBV20-1; j_gene: TRBJ1-2; abundance: .; d_gene: TRBD1; CDR3nt: TGCAGTGCGAAAGACCAGGGGGCGTTTGGCTACACCTTC; CDR3aa: CSAKDQGAFGYTF
v_gene: TRBV9; j_gene: TRBJ1-1; abundance: .; d_gene: TRBD1; CDR3nt: TGTGCCAGCAGCGCCGGGGACAGCAACACTGAAGCTTTCTTT; CDR3aa: CASSAGDSNTEAFF
v_gene: TRBV9; j_gene: TRBJ1-1; abundance: .; d_gene: TRBD1; CDR3nt: TGTGCCAGCAGCACCCATGACAGGGTCACTGAAGCTTTCTTT; CDR3aa: CASSTHDRVTEAFF
v_gene: TRBV20-1; j_gene: TRBJ2-5; abundance: .; d_gene: .; CDR3nt: TGCAGTGCTAGAGGGGGCAACTTTCGAGAGACCCAGTACTTC; CDR3aa: CSARGGNFRETQYF
v_gene: TRBV7-8; j_gene: TRBJ2-5; abundance: few; d_gene: TRBD2; CDR3nt: TGTGCCAGCAGCTTAGGCGGGGGTACGGAGACCCAGTACTTC; CDR3aa: CASSLGGGTETQYF
v_gene: TRBV2; j_gene: TRBJ2-6; abundance: .; d_gene: TRBD1; CDR3nt: TGTGCCAGCAGCGGGACAGGGGCCCTCGTCCTGACTTTC; CDR3aa: CASSGTGALVLTF
v_gene: TRBV9; j_gene: TRBJ1-1; abundance: many; d_gene: TRBD1; CDR3nt: TGTGCCAGCAGCGTAGAAGGACAGGGGGCCACTGAAGCTTTCTTT; CDR3aa: CASSVEGQGATEAFF
v_gene: TRBV19; j_gene: TRBJ2-3; abundance: .; d_gene: .; CDR3nt: TGTGCCAGTAGTCTCTCAGGCACAGATACGCAGTATTTT; CDR3aa: CASSLSGTDTQYF
v_gene: TRBV12-3/TRBV12-4; j_gene: TRBJ1-1; abundance: many; d_gene: TRBD1; CDR3nt: TGTGCCAGCAGTTCGGACAGGGGCCACGACCGGAACACTGAAGCTTTCTTT; CDR3aa: CASSSDRGHDRNTEAFF
v_gene: TRBV28; j_gene: TRBJ1-1; abundance: few; d_gene: TRBD1; CDR3nt: TGTGCCAGCAGTATCGACAGGGGCGCCCCTCCTGAAGCTTTCTTT; CDR3aa: CASSIDRGAPPEAFF
v_gene: TRBV7-9; j_gene: TRBJ2-7; abundance: .; d_gene: .; CDR3nt: TGTGCCAGCAGTCCTGACAGTCGATCCTACGAGCAGTACTTC; CDR3aa: CASSPDSRSYEQYF
v_gene: TRBV19; j_gene: TRBJ1-1; abundance: .; d_gene: .; CDR3nt: TGTGCCAGTAGCATCACGGGGGTAGCAACTGAAGCTTTCTTT; CDR3aa: CASSITGVATEAFF
v_gene: TRBV9; j_gene: TRBJ2-7; abundance: once; d_gene: TRBD1; CDR3nt: TGTGCCAGCAGAGAGCAGACAGGGGGTGGCTACGAGCAGTACTTC; CDR3aa: CASREQTGGGYEQYF
v_gene: TRBV14; j_gene: TRBJ1-6; abundance: .; d_gene: .; CDR3nt: TGTGCCAGCAGCCAAAAGGGGTATCCACCCCTCCACTTT; CDR3aa: CASSQKGYPPLHF
v_gene: TRBV19; j_gene: TRBJ1-1; abundance: once; d_gene: TRBD1; CDR3nt: TGTGCCAGTAGTTTCTTAACCGGGACAGGGGGCACTGAAGCTTTCTTT; CDR3aa: CASSFLTGTGGTEAFF
v_gene: TRBV6-7; j_gene: TRBJ1-5; abundance: many; d_gene: .; CDR3nt: TGTGCCAGCAACACGCACTCGGAGGGGAATCAGCCCCAGCATTTT; CDR3aa: CASNTHSEGNQPQHF
v_gene: TRBV29-1; j_gene: TRBJ2-7; abundance: many; d_gene: .; CDR3nt: TGCAGCGTTGAAGACCGGGACTCGAGATCCTACGAGCAGTACTTC; CDR3aa: CSVEDRDSRSYEQYF
v_gene: TRBV5-1; j_gene: TRBJ2-2; abundance: .; d_gene: TRBD2; CDR3nt: TGCGCCAGCAGCTTGGAAAGACTAGCGGGGGAGCTGTTTTTT; CDR3aa: CASSLERLAGELFF
v_gene: TRBV7-2; j_gene: TRBJ1-4; abundance: .; d_gene: .; CDR3nt: TGTGCCAGCAGCTTGGCGGGGGGCTTTGAAAAACTGTTTTTT; CDR3aa: CASSLAGGFEKLFF
v_gene: TRBV20-1; j_gene: TRBJ2-3; abundance: .; d_gene: .; CDR3nt: TGCAGTGCTAGAGATAGGAGGGGACCCACAGATACGCAGTATTTT; CDR3aa: CSARDRRGPTDTQYF
v_gene: TRBV28; j_gene: TRBJ2-7; abundance: few; d_gene: TRBD1; CDR3nt: TGTGCCAGCAGTTTAGGGGGTGACAGGGGGCCAGACGAGCAGTACTTC; CDR3aa: CASSLGGDRGPDEQYF
v_gene: TRBV7-2; j_gene: TRBJ2-7; abundance: once; d_gene: TRBD2; CDR3nt: TGTGCCAGCAGCCATAATCCCGTAGCGGGGGTCTTCTCCTACGAGCAGTACTTC; CDR3aa: CASSHNPVAGVFSYEQYF
v_gene: TRBV7-9; j_gene: TRBJ2-1; abundance: .; d_gene: .; CDR3nt: TGTGCCAGCAGCTTATTGAGGGACAATGAGCAGTTCTTC; CDR3aa: CASSLLRDNEQFF